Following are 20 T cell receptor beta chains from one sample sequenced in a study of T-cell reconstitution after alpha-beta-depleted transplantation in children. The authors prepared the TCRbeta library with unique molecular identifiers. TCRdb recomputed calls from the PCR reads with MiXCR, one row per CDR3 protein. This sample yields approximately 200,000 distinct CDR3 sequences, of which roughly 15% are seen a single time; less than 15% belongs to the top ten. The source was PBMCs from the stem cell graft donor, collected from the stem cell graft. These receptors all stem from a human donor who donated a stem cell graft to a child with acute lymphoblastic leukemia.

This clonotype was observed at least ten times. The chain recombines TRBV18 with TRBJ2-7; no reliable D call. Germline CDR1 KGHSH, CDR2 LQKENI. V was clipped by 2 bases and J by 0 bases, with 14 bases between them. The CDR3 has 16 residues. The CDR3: CASSPTWTQSSYEQYF. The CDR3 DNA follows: TGTGCCAGCTCACCAACCTGGACGCAAAGCTCCTACGAGCAGTACTTC.

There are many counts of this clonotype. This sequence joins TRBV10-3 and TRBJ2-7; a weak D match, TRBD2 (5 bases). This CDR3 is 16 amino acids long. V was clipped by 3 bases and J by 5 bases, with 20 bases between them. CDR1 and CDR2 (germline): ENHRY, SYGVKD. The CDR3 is CAISDAYTSTQDEQYF. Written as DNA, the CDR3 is TGTGCCATCAGTGACGCATACACTAGTACCCAGGACGAGCAGTACTTC.

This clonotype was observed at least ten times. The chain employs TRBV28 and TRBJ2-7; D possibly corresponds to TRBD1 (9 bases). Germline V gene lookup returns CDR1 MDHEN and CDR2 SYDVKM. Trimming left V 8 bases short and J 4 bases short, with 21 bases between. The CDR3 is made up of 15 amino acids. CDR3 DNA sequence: TGTGCCAGCTTTCCGGGGGGGACAGGGCAATACGAGCAGTACTTC. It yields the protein CASFPGGTGQYEQYF.

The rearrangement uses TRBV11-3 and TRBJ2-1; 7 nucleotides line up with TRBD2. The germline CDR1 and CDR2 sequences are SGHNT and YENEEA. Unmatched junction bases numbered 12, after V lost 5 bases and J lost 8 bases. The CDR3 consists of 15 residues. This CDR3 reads CASSPPGGSADEQFF. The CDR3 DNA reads TGTGCCAGCAGCCCCCCGGGCGGGAGTGCCGATGAGCAGTTCTTC.

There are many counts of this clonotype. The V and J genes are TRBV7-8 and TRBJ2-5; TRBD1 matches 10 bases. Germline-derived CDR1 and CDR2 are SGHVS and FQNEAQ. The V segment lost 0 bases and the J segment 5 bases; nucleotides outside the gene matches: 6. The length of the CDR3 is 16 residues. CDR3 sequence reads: CASSLADRGSLETQYF. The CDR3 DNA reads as TGTGCCAGCAGCTTAGCGGACAGGGGGAGCCTCGAGACCCAGTACTTC.

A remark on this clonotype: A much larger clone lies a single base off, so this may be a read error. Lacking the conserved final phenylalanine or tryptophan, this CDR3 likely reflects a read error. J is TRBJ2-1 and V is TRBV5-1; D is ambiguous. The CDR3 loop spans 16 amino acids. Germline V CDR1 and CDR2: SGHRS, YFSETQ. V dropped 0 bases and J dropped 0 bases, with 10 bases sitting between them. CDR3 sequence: CASSLGPADSYNEQFL. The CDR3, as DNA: TGCGCCAGCAGCTTGGGGCCGGCAGACTCCTACAATGAGCAGTTCTTG.

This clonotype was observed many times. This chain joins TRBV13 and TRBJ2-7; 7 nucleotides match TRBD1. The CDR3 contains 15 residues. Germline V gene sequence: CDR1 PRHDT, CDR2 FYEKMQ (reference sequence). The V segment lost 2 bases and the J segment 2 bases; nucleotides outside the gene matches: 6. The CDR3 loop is CASSLLQGTPYEQYF. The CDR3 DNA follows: TGTGCCAGCAGCTTACTACAGGGGACCCCCTACGAGCAGTACTTC.

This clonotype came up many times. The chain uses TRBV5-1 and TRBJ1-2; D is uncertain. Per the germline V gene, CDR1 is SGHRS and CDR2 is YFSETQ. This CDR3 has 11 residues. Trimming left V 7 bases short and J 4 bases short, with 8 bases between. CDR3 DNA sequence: TGCGCCAGCCGGGGAAGCTATGGCTACACCTTC. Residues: CASRGSYGYTF.

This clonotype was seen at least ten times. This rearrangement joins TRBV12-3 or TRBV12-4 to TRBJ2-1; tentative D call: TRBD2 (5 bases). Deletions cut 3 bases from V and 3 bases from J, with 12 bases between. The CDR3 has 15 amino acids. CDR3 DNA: TGTGCCAGCAGTTTGGGGAGCGCAAACTACAATGAGCAGTTCTTC. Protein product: CASSLGSANYNEQFF.

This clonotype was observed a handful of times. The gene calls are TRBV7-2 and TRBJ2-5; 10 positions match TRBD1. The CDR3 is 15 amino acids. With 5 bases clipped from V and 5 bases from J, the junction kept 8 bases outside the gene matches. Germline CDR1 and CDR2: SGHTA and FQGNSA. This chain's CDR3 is CASSTGQGRWETQYF. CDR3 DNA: TGTGCCAGCAGCACGGGACAGGGGAGGTGGGAGACCCAGTACTTC.

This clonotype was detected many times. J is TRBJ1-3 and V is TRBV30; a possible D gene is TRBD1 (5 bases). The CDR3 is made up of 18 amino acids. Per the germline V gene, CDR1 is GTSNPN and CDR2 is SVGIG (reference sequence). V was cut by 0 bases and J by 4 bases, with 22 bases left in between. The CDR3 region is CAWSVTRAGRISGNTIYF. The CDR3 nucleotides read TGTGCCTGGAGTGTAACCAGGGCAGGGCGGATTTCGGGAAACACCATATATTTT.

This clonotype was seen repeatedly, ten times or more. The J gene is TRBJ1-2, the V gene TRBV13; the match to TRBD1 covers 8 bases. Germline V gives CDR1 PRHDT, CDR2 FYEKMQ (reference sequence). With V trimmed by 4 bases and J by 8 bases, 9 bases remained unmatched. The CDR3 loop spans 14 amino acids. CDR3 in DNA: TGTGCCAGCAGCTCCGGGGGACAGGCGGGCGGCTACACCTTC. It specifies CASSSGGQAGGYTF. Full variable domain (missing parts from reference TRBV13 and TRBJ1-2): AAGVIQSPRHLIKEKRETATLKCYPIPRHDTVYWYQQGPGQDPQFLISFYEKMQSDKGSIPDRFSAQQFSDYHSELNMSSLELGDSALYFCASSSGGQAGGYTFGSGTRLTVV.

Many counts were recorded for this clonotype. As DNA, the CDR3 is TGCGCCAGCAGCTTGGTCGGCAGGGAGGGCGAGCAGTACTTC. It codes for CASSLVGREGEQYF. V is TRBV5-1 and J is TRBJ2-7; TRBD2 matches at 7 bases. The V segment lost 0 bases and the J segment 6 bases; nucleotides outside the gene matches: 6. The CDR3 is made up of 14 amino acids. CDR1 and CDR2 (germline): SGHRS, YFSETQ.

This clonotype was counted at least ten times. The CDR3 DNA reads TGCGCCAGCAGCCCTGGGGTCCTATCGACTTATGGCTACACCTTC. Protein sequence: CASSPGVLSTYGYTF. The V gene is TRBV5-1, the J gene TRBJ1-2; D not resolved. V was shortened by 4 bases and J by 5 bases, with 18 bases between the two germline ends. Per the germline V gene, CDR1 is SGHRS and CDR2 is YFSETQ. This CDR3 comprises 15 residues.

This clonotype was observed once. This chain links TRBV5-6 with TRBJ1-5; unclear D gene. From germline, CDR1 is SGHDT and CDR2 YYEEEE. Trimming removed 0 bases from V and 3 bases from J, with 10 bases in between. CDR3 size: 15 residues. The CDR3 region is CASSLGMESNQPQHF. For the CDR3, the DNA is TGTGCCAGCAGCTTGGGTATGGAGTCCAATCAGCCCCAGCATTTT. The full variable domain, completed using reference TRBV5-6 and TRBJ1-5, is DAGVTQSPTHLIKTRGQQVTLRCSPKSGHDTVSWYQQALGQGPQFIFQYYEEEERQRGNFPDRFSGHQFPNYSSELNVNALLLGDSALYLCASSLGMESNQPQHFGDGTRLSIL.

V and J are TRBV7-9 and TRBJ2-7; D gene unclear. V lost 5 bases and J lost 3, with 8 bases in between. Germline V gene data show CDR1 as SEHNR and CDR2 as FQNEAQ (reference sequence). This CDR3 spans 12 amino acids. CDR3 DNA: TGTGCCAGCAGCCCTTTCCTCTACGAGCAGTACTTC. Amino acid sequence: CASSPFLYEQYF.

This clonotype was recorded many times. The CDR3 sequence: CSVGFQAGELFF. CDR3 coding DNA: TGCAGCGTTGGATTCCAGGCCGGGGAGCTGTTTTTT. This chain links TRBV29-1 with TRBJ2-2; no clear D. Trimming shortened V by 4 bases and J by 6 bases, and 9 bases separated the two germline ends. This CDR3 region has 12 residues. Per germline, CDR1 SQVTM and CDR2 ANQGSEA.

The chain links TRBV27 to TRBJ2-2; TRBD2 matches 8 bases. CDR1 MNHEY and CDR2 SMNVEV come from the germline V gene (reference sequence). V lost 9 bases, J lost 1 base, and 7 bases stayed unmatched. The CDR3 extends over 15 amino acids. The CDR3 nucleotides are TGTGCCAGAAGCCCGGGAGGGGGGAACACCGGGGAGCTGTTTTTT. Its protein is CARSPGGGNTGELFF.

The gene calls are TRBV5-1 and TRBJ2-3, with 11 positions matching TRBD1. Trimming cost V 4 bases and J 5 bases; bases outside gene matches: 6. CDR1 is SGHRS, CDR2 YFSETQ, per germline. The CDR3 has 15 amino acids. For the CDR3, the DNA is TGCGCCAGCAGCCACGGGACAGGGGGGGAAGATACGCAGTATTTT. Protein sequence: CASSHGTGGEDTQYF.

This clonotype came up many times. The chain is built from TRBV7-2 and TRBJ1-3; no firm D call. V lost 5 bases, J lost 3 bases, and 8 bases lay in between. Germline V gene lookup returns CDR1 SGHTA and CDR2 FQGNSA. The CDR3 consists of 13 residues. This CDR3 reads CASSQTDGNTIYF. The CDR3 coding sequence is TGTGCCAGCAGCCAGACGGATGGAAACACCATATATTTT.